A selection of T cell receptor beta chains follows, all from one sample in a study of fetal regulatory T cell absence and autoimmunity. The assay was immunoSEQ multiplex PCR, and TCRdb's table has in-frame clones only and misses some. The sample contains 85,000 to 100,000 clones, 60% to 80% of which appear only once. The sample comprised pancreas tissue. Receptors originate from a male donor with IPEX syndrome. The CDR3 runs from the conserved cysteine through the conserved F or W. D genes are given only for firm matches. Part of the rows lack a size; the others show once, few, many or a class for expanded clones.

>TRBV19|TRBJ2-2|16|-|-
CASSMLRASGTGELFF
TGTGCCAGTAGTATGCTCCGGGCCTCGGGCACCGGGGAGCTGTTTTTT
>TRBV5-6|TRBJ1-5|14|TRBD1|few
CASSRDRGNQPQHF
TGTGCCAGCAGCCGGGACAGGGGCAATCAGCCCCAGCATTTT
>TRBV2|TRBJ2-5|15|TRBD2|-
CASSELAGAQETQYF
TGTGCCAGCAGTGAGCTAGCGGGGGCGCAAGAGACCCAGTACTTC
>TRBV19|TRBJ2-7|19|TRBD2|-
CASSSFPGERGRSPYEQYF
TGTGCCAGTAGTTCATTCCCGGGGGAGCGGGGCCGTTCTCCCTACGAGCAGTACTTC
>TRBV29-1|TRBJ2-7|13|TRBD1|-
CSVEDRRSYEQYF
TGCAGCGTTGAGGACAGGAGGTCCTACGAGCAGTACTTC
>TRBV29-1|TRBJ1-1|12|-|-
CSVGREDTEAFF
TGCAGCGTTGGAAGGGAGGACACTGAAGCTTTCTTT
>TRBV5-1|TRBJ2-7|13|-|-
CASSLAQGYEQYF
TGCGCCAGCAGCTTGGCCCAGGGGTACGAGCAGTACTTC
>TRBV7-2|TRBJ1-2|11|-|-
CASSLGIIHTF
TGTGCCAGCAGCTTAGGTATTATTCACACCTTC
>TRBV9|TRBJ2-1|15|TRBD2|-
CASSVGAGGHNEQFF
TGTGCCAGCAGCGTAGGAGCGGGGGGGCACAATGAGCAGTTCTTC
>TRBV5-6|TRBJ2-1|12|TRBD2|once
CASSSGVNEQFF
TGTGCCAGCAGCAGCGGGGTCAATGAGCAGTTCTTC
>TRBV10-3|TRBJ2-7|15|-|once
CAISEWRLGSYEQYF
TGTGCCATCAGTGAGTGGAGACTAGGATCATACGAGCAGTACTTC
>TRBV18|TRBJ2-5|14|TRBD2|few
CASSPIAGQETQYF
TGTGCCAGCTCACCAATAGCGGGTCAAGAGACCCAGTACTTC
>TRBV5-1|TRBJ2-7|16|TRBD1|once
CASSFSTGTVFYEQYF
TGCGCCAGCAGCTTTTCGACCGGGACAGTTTTCTACGAGCAGTACTTC
>TRBV7-9|TRBJ1-2|13|-|once
CASSLVRFYGYTF
TGTGCCAGCAGCTTAGTACGTTTTTATGGCTACACCTTC
>TRBV5-1|TRBJ2-5|16|TRBD2|-
CASSPLLSGNQETQYF
TGCGCCAGCAGCCCGCTCTTAAGCGGGAACCAAGAGACCCAGTACTTC
>TRBV25-1|TRBJ2-6|17|-|-
CASRGNGGDSGANVLTF
TGTGCCAGCAGAGGTAACGGCGGGGACTCTGGGGCCAACGTCCTGACTTTC
>TRBV4-1|TRBJ2-3|15|-|few
CASSHLWRGSDTQYF
TGCGCCAGCAGCCACTTGTGGAGGGGGTCAGATACGCAGTATTTT
>TRBV6-1|TRBJ1-2|12|-|-
CASRGQGGGYTF
TGTGCCAGCAGAGGACAAGGCGGGGGCTACACCTTC
>TRBV5-1|TRBJ2-7|15|TRBD2|-
CASSWGLAGAYEQYF
TGCGCCAGCAGCTGGGGACTAGCGGGGGCCTACGAGCAGTACTTC
>TRBV7-9|TRBJ1-6|15|TRBD1|-
CASSSRGGNNSPLHF
TGTGCCAGCAGCTCCCGAGGGGGCAATAATTCACCCCTCCACTTT
>TRBV11-3|TRBJ2-3|15|TRBD2|-
CASSLTSGSTDTQYF
TGTGCCAGCAGCTTGACTAGCGGGAGCACAGATACGCAGTATTTT
>TRBV5-1|TRBJ2-7|15|TRBD2|few
CASSLASSGRHEQYF
TGCGCCAGCAGCTTGGCGTCTAGCGGGAGACACGAGCAGTACTTC
>TRBV28|TRBJ2-1|13|-|-
CASSFPPNREQFF
TGTGCCAGCAGTTTCCCACCCAACAGGGAGCAGTTCTTC
>TRBV6-5|TRBJ2-7|11|-|once
CASSTYYEQYF
TGTGCCAGCAGCACTTACTACGAGCAGTACTTC
>TRBV7-6|TRBJ2-1|16|-|-
CASSLEVGSSYNEQFF
TGTGCCAGCAGCTTAGAGGTCGGAAGCTCCTACAATGAGCAGTTCTTC
>TRBV29-1|TRBJ1-4|13|TRBD1|-
CSVKGQGGEKLFF
TGCAGCGTTAAAGGACAGGGGGGTGAAAAACTGTTTTTT
>TRBV7-2|TRBJ1-6|13|-|few
CASSLVTSSPLHF
TGTGCCAGCAGCTTAGTGACCTCTTCACCCCTCCACTTT
>TRBV5-4|TRBJ2-3|16|-|-
CASSLGAGGAPGTQYF
TGTGCCAGCAGCTTGGGGGCTGGCGGGGCCCCGGGTACGCAGTATTTT
>TRBV6-6|TRBJ1-2|15|TRBD1|-
CASSSCGQGACGYTF
TGTGCCAGCAGTTCATGTGGACAGGGGGCTTGTGGCTACACCTTC
>TRBV5-4|TRBJ2-3|14|-|-
CASSLALVSDTQYF
TGTGCCAGCAGCTTGGCCTTAGTCTCAGATACGCAGTATTTT
>TRBV6-6|TRBJ1-2|12|TRBD1|few
CASSGTGYGYTF
TGTGCCAGCAGTGGGACAGGGTATGGCTACACCTTC
>TRBV13|TRBJ1-2|16|-|once
CASSPTGQLPNYGYTF
TGTGCCAGCAGTCCCACAGGACAACTTCCCAACTATGGCTACACCTTC
>TRBV5-1|TRBJ2-7|15|-|few
CASSLEDHAWYEQYF
TGCGCCAGCAGCTTGGAGGACCACGCATGGTACGAGCAGTACTTC
>TRBV7-9|TRBJ1-3|17|TRBD1|-
CASSSPGQGISGNTIYF
TGTGCCAGCAGCTCCCCGGGACAGGGGATCTCTGGAAACACCATATATTTT
>TRBV19|TRBJ2-5|14|TRBD2|-
CASSPGTRMETQYF
TGTGCCAGTAGTCCCGGGACTAGAATGGAGACCCAGTACTTC
>TRBV7-9|TRBJ1-4|14|-|once
CASSPPAPNEKLFF
TGTGCCAGCAGCCCCCCAGCCCCTAATGAAAAACTGTTTTTT
>TRBV6-5|TRBJ1-4|16|TRBD1|-
CASSYQYDREVEKLFF
TGTGCCAGCAGTTACCAATACGACAGGGAAGTTGAAAAACTGTTTTTT
>TRBV25-1|TRBJ1-5|12|-|few
CASSEGFQPQHF
TGTGCCAGCAGTGAAGGGTTTCAGCCCCAGCATTTT
>TRBV19|TRBJ1-5|15|-|-
CASSTHRRWNQPQHF
TGTGCCAGTAGTACCCACAGGAGATGGAACCAGCCCCAGCATTTT
>TRBV11-2|TRBJ2-7|14|TRBD2|once
CASSLAGGSGEQYF
TGTGCCAGCAGCTTAGCGGGAGGGTCGGGCGAGCAGTACTTC
>TRBV6-5|TRBJ2-2|15|-|-
CASSHPGLNTGELFF
TGTGCCAGCAGCCACCCGGGACTTAACACCGGGGAGCTGTTTTTT
>TRBV7-2|TRBJ2-1|15|-|-
CASSLGRGRVGEQFF
TGTGCCAGCAGCTTAGGCAGGGGCCGGGTCGGTGAGCAGTTCTTC
>TRBV5-6|TRBJ1-5|12|TRBD1|-
CASSYGTGDQHF
TGTGCCAGCAGCTACGGGACAGGGGACCAGCATTTT
>TRBV4-1|TRBJ1-1|15|-|few
CASSQVGGWKTEAFF
TGCGCCAGCAGCCAAGTCGGGGGCTGGAAGACTGAAGCTTTCTTT
>TRBV11-2|TRBJ2-1|17|-|-
CASSLVGQGSSYNEQFF
TGTGCCAGCAGCTTAGTCGGCCAGGGGAGCTCCTACAATGAGCAGTTCTTC
>TRBV5-1|TRBJ2-7|16|-|-
CASSLAWPTTTYEQYF
TGCGCCAGCAGCTTGGCCTGGCCGACTACGACCTACGAGCAGTACTTC
>TRBV2|TRBJ2-1|10|-|-
CASSVGEQFF
TGTGCCAGCAGTGTCGGTGAGCAGTTCTTC
>TRBV5-4|TRBJ1-6|15|-|-
CASSQGGTRNSPLHF
TGCGCCAGCAGCCAAGGGGGGACGAGGAATTCACCCCTCCACTTT
>TRBV13|TRBJ2-1|20|TRBD2|-
CASTLGGEMAGLHSYNEQFF
TGTGCCAGCACCCTCGGGGGGGAGATGGCGGGGCTCCACTCCTACAATGAGCAGTTCTTC
>TRBV5-1|TRBJ2-7|17|-|-
CASSLASSRDIFYEQYF
TGCGCCAGCAGCTTGGCCTCGTCCCGGGACATCTTCTACGAGCAGTACTTC
>TRBV5-1|TRBJ2-3|15|TRBD2|-
CASSWTSGRSDTQYF
TGCGCCAGCAGCTGGACTAGCGGGAGGTCAGATACGCAGTATTTT